This record looks at one TCR beta chain sequence and its context. Its binding antigen is unknown. The input lacks base qualities; no much larger clone sits a single base away. The entry originates in a study of control samples from healthy donors and cancer patients (TCRdb year 2020). V and J are truncated by 9 bases and 4 bases respectively, leaving an intervening sequence of 20 bases. Taken from the germline V gene, the CDR1 and CDR2 loops are MNHEY and SVGAGI. The CDR3 runs 15 amino acids, cysteine and phenylalanine included. The only DNA kept is the CDR3, 45 bases in frame from the first base. Receptors were amplified or captured by the immunoSEQ multiplex PCR assay. Here the immuneACCESS table is served through TCRdb, limited to in-frame sequences with V and J called. Missing clones are a known gap in these copies; in checked studies unresolved V genes cover under half, and the rest lacks a known reason. A total of 120,000 or so clones appear in this sample, around 86% of them only once. The ten largest clones take up about 8.7% of the sample.

The chain was built from TRBV6-5 and TRBJ2-3; the D gene is perhaps TRBD1 or TRBD2, each of them matching over 6 bases. The sequence was obtained from a man aged 40-49 years in good health. Sequencing was carried out using blood. CDR3 sequence: CASSLQRGAADTQYF. The DNA sequence follows: TGTGCCAGTTCCCTCCAAAGGGGGGCTGCAGATACGCAGTATTTT.